A single T cell receptor (beta chain) is shown here with its context. The data were taken from a study of blood T cell repertoires in COVID-19. Donors were grouped by their self-reported clinical history. Losses at the gene ends were 4 bases for V and 1 base for J; bases not matched to a gene: 7. The CDR3 is 15 residues long. Germline V gives CDR1 SGHAT, CDR2 FQDESV (reference sequence). Study processing details: Amplification with reference gene primers provided the estimates of nucleated cell counts. Using immunoSEQ multiplex PCR, the repertoire was profiled, and TCRdb retains in-frame clones only, with some absent. The DNA was the basis for D and trimming; V, J and clone size are from that table. The sample includes about 180,000 clones, roughly 85% of them seen just once.

The chain links TRBV11-1 to TRBJ2-7; 7 bases map to TRBD2. Input material: PBMCs or T cells enriched from blood (not recorded which). The sequence came from a woman aged 18-29 years who had recovered from COVID-19. For the CDR3, the DNA is TGTGCCAGCAGCTCTGCGGGAGTAGGATCCTACGAGCAGTACTTC. It translates to CASSSAGVGSYEQYF.